Shown below are 30 T cell receptor beta chains from a single sample sequenced in a study of blood T cell repertoires in COVID-19. Method: immunoSEQ multiplex PCR; TCRdb's copy keeps in-frame clones and lacks some. The sample shows 100,000 to 150,000 clones, 65% to 85% of them seen only once. The source material was peripheral blood. These receptors were collected from an elderly woman with acute or convalescent COVID-19.

The CDR3 reads CASSLTSGVGTDTQYF. CDR3 nucleotide sequence: TGTGCCAGCAGCTTGACTAGCGGAGTGGGGACAGATACGCAGTATTTT. The J gene is TRBJ2-3, the V gene TRBV5-4, with 8 bases that match TRBD2. V gave up 1 base and J gave up 3 bases; unmatched junction bases: 7. From germline, CDR1 is SGHNT and CDR2 YYREEE (reference sequence). The CDR3 is made up of 16 amino acids.

The rearrangement links TRBV6-6 to TRBJ1-1, with 7 bases identical to TRBD1. This CDR3 region has 14 residues. Germline CDR1 MNHNY, CDR2 SVGAGI (reference sequence). V dropped 2 bases and J dropped 3; count of bases not matched to a gene: 3. CDR3 sequence: CASSYGTEDTEAFF. The CDR3 DNA reads TGTGCCAGCAGTTACGGGACAGAGGACACTGAAGCTTTCTTT.

The chain links TRBV18 to TRBJ1-2, with D unclear. V dropped 1 base and J dropped 6 bases, with 9 bases sitting between them. Germline V gene sequence: CDR1 KGHSH, CDR2 LQKENI. CDR3 length: 13 amino acids. The CDR3 DNA is TGTGCCAGCTCACCACGCGCACGAGATGGCTACACCTTC. This translates into CASSPRARDGYTF.

This clone was recorded only once. This rearrangement joins TRBV2 to TRBJ1-1; D is possibly TRBD1 (5 bases). The germline CDR1 and CDR2 sequences are SNHLY and FYNNEI. The V gene lost 4 bases and the J gene lost 2 bases, with 8 bases spanning the gap. This CDR3 has 13 amino acids. CDR3 amino acids: CASSGGDNTEAFF. The CDR3 region has the DNA TGTGCCAGCAGTGGGGGGGATAACACTGAAGCTTTCTTT. The full variable domain, with the rest looked up from reference TRBV2 and TRBJ1-1, is EPEVTQTPSHQVTQMGQEVILRCVPISNHLYFYWYRQILGQKVEFLVSFYNNEISEKSEIFDDQFSVERPDGSNFTLKIRSTKLEDSAMYFCASSGGDNTEAFFGQGTRLTVV.

A word on this clone: This sample includes further DNA sequences coding for the same CDR3. The rearrangement links TRBV11-2 to TRBJ2-2; 14 bases fit TRBD2. Germline-derived CDR1 and CDR2 are SGHAT and FQNNGV. V was clipped by 4 bases and J by 4 bases; unmatched bases: 2. This CDR3 spans 16 amino acids. This CDR3 reads CASSSGLAGGTGELFF. For the CDR3, the DNA is TGTGCCAGCAGCTCCGGACTAGCGGGGGGCACCGGGGAGCTGTTTTTT.

With respect to this clone: This sample includes further DNA sequences coding for the same CDR3. The gene calls are TRBV18 and TRBJ1-3; 9 nucleotides match TRBD1. The CDR3 covers 15 residues. V lost 0 bases to trimming and J lost 4 bases; unmatched junction nucleotides: 1. CDR1 is KGHSH and CDR2 is LQKENI in the germline V gene. CDR3 DNA: TGTGCCAGCTCACCACCCGGGACAGGGGGAAACACCATATATTTT. Its translation is CASSPPGTGGNTIYF.

The chain recombines TRBV9 with TRBJ2-5; possibly TRBD2 for D (6 bases). This CDR3 spans 16 amino acids. The germline CDR1 and CDR2 sequences are SGDLS and YYNGEE. V gave up 6 bases and J gave up 2 bases, with 20 bases separating them. The CDR3 here is CASNGGMRGEQETQYF. CDR3 coding DNA: TGTGCCAGCAACGGGGGTATGAGAGGGGAACAAGAGACCCAGTACTTC.

The chain is built from TRBV4-1 and TRBJ1-4; 12 nucleotides align to TRBD1. CDR3 length equals 17 residues. With V trimmed by 3 bases and J by 7 bases, 9 bases remained unmatched. Germline V gene data show CDR1 as MGHRA and CDR2 as YSYEKL. The CDR3 sequence is CASSQAWGTGGLEKLFF. CDR3 in DNA: TGCGCCAGCAGCCAGGCTTGGGGGACAGGGGGCCTTGAAAAACTGTTTTTT.

The rearrangement uses TRBV7-2 and TRBJ2-5; TRBD1 aligns across 10 bases. Germline values: CDR1 SGHTA, CDR2 FQGNSA. This CDR3 has 16 amino acids. The junction had 10 bases not matched to a gene; V was cut back by 5 bases and J by 4 bases. For the CDR3, the DNA is TGTGCCAGCAGCACCCGACAGGGGGCGCGGGTAGAGACCCAGTACTTC. It specifies CASSTRQGARVETQYF.

This chain uses TRBV5-6 with TRBJ2-7, with 10 bases matching TRBD2. Germline V CDR1 and CDR2: SGHDT, YYEEEE. V lost 0 bases and J lost 9; bases outside the gene matches: 9. This CDR3 is 15 amino acids long. The CDR3 spells CASSLGSSGRGGQYF. The DNA of the CDR3 is TGTGCCAGCAGCTTGGGATCTAGCGGGAGAGGTGGGCAGTACTTC.

This clone was found once. V usage is TRBV5-1 and J usage is TRBJ2-6, with 8 nucleotides matching TRBD1. The CDR3 is made up of 16 amino acids. After removal of 4 bases from V and 4 bases from J, the junction contained 7 bases not matched to a gene. CDR1 and CDR2 from the germline V gene are SGHRS and YFSETQ. CDR3 nucleotide sequence: TGCGCCAGCAGCGCCCGACAGGGGTCCGGGGCCAACGTCCTGACTTTC. Residues: CASSARQGSGANVLTF.

This clone was observed once. The V and J genes are TRBV15 and TRBJ2-4, with TRBD2 matching over 7 bases. V gave up 5 bases and J gave up 7 bases; unmatched junction bases: 8. The CDR3 totals 14 residues. Germline V gene sequence: CDR1 LNHNV, CDR2 YYDKDF (reference sequence). The DNA for the CDR3 is TGTGCCACCAGCGACTCCGGGGGGAGTAACATTCAGTACTTC. The encoded protein is CATSDSGGSNIQYF.

This clone was seen more than once but under ten times. DNA for the CDR3: TGCAGCTGTCGATGGGGGAGGACCGGGGAGCTGTTTTTT. Protein: CSCRWGRTGELFF. The chain recombines TRBV29-1 with TRBJ2-2, with D maybe TRBD2 (6 bases). Trimming took 8 bases from V and 5 from J, leaving 15 bases between them. Germline CDR1 and CDR2: SQVTM and ANQGSEA. There are 13 residues in the CDR3.

In this sample, this clone turned up a few times. This chain uses TRBV5-1 with TRBJ1-5; the match to TRBD1 covers 8 bases. This CDR3 has 15 amino acids. J lost 0 bases, V lost 3 bases, and 2 bases had no gene match. CDR1 and CDR2 (germline): SGHRS, YFSETQ. CDR3 sequence: CASSWTGSSNQPQHF. For the CDR3, the DNA is TGCGCCAGCAGCTGGACAGGGTCTAGCAATCAGCCCCAGCATTTT.

This chain uses TRBV7-9 with TRBJ2-3, with 10 bases that match TRBD2. CDR1 SEHNR and CDR2 FQNEAQ come from the germline V gene (reference sequence). The CDR3 covers 15 residues. Trimming cost V 5 bases and J 2 bases; bases outside gene matches: 4. CDR3 DNA: TGTGCCAGCAGCGTTACTAGCGGGACCACAGATACGCAGTATTTT. Its protein product is CASSVTSGTTDTQYF.

The genes are TRBV3-1 (or the pseudogene TRBV3-2) and TRBJ2-7, with 13 nucleotides matching TRBD2. Germline lookup yields CDR1 LGHDT and CDR2 YNNKEL (reference sequence). Germline trimming cut 3 bases from V and 4 bases from J; bases unmatched to any gene: 0. This CDR3 is built from 14 residues. The CDR3 region is CASSQTSGRYEQYF. The CDR3 DNA follows: TGTGCCAGCAGCCAGACTAGCGGGAGGTACGAGCAGTACTTC.

The V call is TRBV19, the J call TRBJ2-5, with a weak D call TRBD2 (5 bases). Trimming removed 5 bases at V and 4 bases at J, with 11 bases between. Per germline, CDR1 LNHDA and CDR2 SQIVND (reference sequence). The CDR3 has 13 residues. The CDR3 sequence: CASSPGIGETQYF. The CDR3 nucleotides read TGTGCCAGTAGTCCGGGGATAGGAGAGACCCAGTACTTC.

Only one count was recorded for this clone. The chain employs TRBV5-1 and TRBJ2-2; D gene uncertain. Per germline, CDR1 SGHRS and CDR2 YFSETQ. Deletions cut 4 bases from V and 6 bases from J, with 7 bases between. The CDR3 loop spans 12 amino acids. For the CDR3, the DNA is TGCGCCAGCAGCCCCAGCGCCGGGGAGCTGTTTTTT. It codes for CASSPSAGELFF.

The chain is built from TRBV6-5 and TRBJ2-3; D gene uncertain. The CDR3 sequence is 14 residues long. V was shortened by 5 bases and J by 5 bases, with 14 bases between the two germline ends. Germline values: CDR1 MNHEY, CDR2 SVGAGI. The CDR3 DNA reads as TGTGCCAGCAGTCGCAGTCAGGCAGAAGATACGCAGTATTTT. It is translated as CASSRSQAEDTQYF.

CDR3 nucleotide sequence: TGTGCCAGCAGTTACTCCCGACTGCCGAACACCGGGGAGCTGTTTTTT. It yields the protein CASSYSRLPNTGELFF. V is TRBV6-2 or TRBV6-3 and J is TRBJ2-2; D is unclear. Trimming cost V 0 bases and J 0 bases, with 8 bases left between them. This CDR3 comprises 16 residues. Germline CDR1 MNHEY, CDR2 SVGEGT.

The chain carries TRBV5-1 and TRBJ1-6; no clear D gene. The CDR3 spans 15 residues. Germline V gene lookup returns CDR1 SGHRS and CDR2 YFSETQ. V dropped 0 bases and J dropped 7 bases, with 11 bases sitting between them. The CDR3 nucleotides are TGCGCCAGCAGCTTGGCCCTAGTTCCAAATTCACCCCTCCACTTT. Translating gives CASSLALVPNSPLHF. The whole variable domain, filled in from reference TRBV5-1 and TRBJ1-6, reads KAGVTQTPRYLIKTRGQQVTLSCSPISGHRSVSWYQQTPGQGLQFLFEYFSETQRNKGNFPGRFSGRQFSNSRSEMNVSTLELGDSALYLCASSLALVPNSPLHFGNGTRLTVT.

The chain joins TRBV19 to TRBJ1-5, with a tentative D call TRBD1 (5 bases). Germline V gene lookup returns CDR1 LNHDA and CDR2 SQIVND (reference sequence). This CDR3 is 15 amino acids long. Trimming stripped 2 bases from V and 0 bases from J, with 8 bases between. CDR3 in DNA: TGTGCCAGTAGTATAAACAGGATTAGCAATCAGCCCCAGCATTTT. The encoded protein is CASSINRISNQPQHF.

The V and J genes are TRBV21-1 and TRBJ2-7; the D call of TRBD2 is as the table states it, not checked on the DNA. TRBV21-1 is deemed a pseudogene. This CDR3 spans 17 amino acids. CDR3 sequence reads: CASSKELGTTFSYEQYF. The CDR3 DNA reads TGTGCCAGCAGCAAAGAACTCGGGACTACCTTTTCCTACGAGCAGTACTTC.

This clone was found once. V usage is TRBV29-1 and J usage is TRBJ1-5; D is uncertain. The CDR3 contains 13 residues. Looked up from germline, CDR1 is SQVTM and CDR2 is ANQGSEA. V shed 0 bases and J shed 3 bases, with 6 bases lying between them. The chain's CDR3 is CSVEEDFNQPQHF. CDR3 sequence (DNA): TGCAGCGTTGAAGAAGACTTCAATCAGCCCCAGCATTTT.

This chain joins TRBV7-2 and TRBJ2-3; D may be TRBD2 (6 bases). The CDR3 loop spans 15 amino acids. Germline CDR1 is SGHTA and CDR2 is FQGNSA. V gave up 5 bases and J gave up 1 base, with 13 bases separating them. CDR3 sequence (DNA): TGTGCCAGCAGCCCGTGGGGACTCCGCACAGATACGCAGTATTTT. This encodes CASSPWGLRTDTQYF. Variable domain in full (rest from reference TRBV7-2 and TRBJ2-3): GAGVSQSPSNKVTEKGKDVELRCDPISGHTALYWYRQSLGQGLEFLIYFQGNSAPDKSGLPSDRFSAERTGGSVSTLTIQRTQQEDSAVYLCASSPWGLRTDTQYFGPGTRLTVL.

The rearrangement joins TRBV9 to TRBJ1-2; 7 nucleotides match TRBD1. The CDR3 loop spans 13 amino acids. J lost 6 bases, V lost 7 bases, and 9 bases had no gene match. CDR1 and CDR2 from the germline V gene are SGDLS and YYNGEE. The CDR3 loop is CASGDLTGDGYTF. The CDR3 region has the DNA TGTGCCAGCGGGGATCTTACAGGGGATGGCTACACCTTC.

V usage is TRBV10-2 and J usage is TRBJ2-7, with 12 positions matching TRBD1. This CDR3 is built from 15 residues. V gave up 5 bases and J gave up 7 bases; unmatched junction bases: 9. Germline V gene lookup returns CDR1 WSHSY and CDR2 SAAADI. The CDR3 DNA sequence: TGCGCCAGCAGTTTCGGGACAGGGGGCAAAGATGAGCAGTACTTC. Translated, it gives CASSFGTGGKDEQYF.

This chain links TRBV5-8 with TRBJ2-1, with D perhaps TRBD2 (5 bases). The CDR3 totals 15 residues. The germline gives CDR1 SGHTS, CDR2 YDEGEE. The V end was cut by 2 bases, the J end by 5 bases, with 14 bases between. The CDR3 bases are TGTGCCAGCAGCTTCGGGGTATTTGGTAACAATGAGCAGTTCTTC. This codes for CASSFGVFGNNEQFF.

The chain is built from TRBV7-2 and TRBJ2-5, with TRBD2 identical over 8 bases. With 1 base clipped from V and 4 bases from J, the junction kept 11 bases outside the gene matches. Germline lookup yields CDR1 SGHTA and CDR2 FQGNSA. The CDR3 sequence is 17 residues long. CDR3 in amino acids: CASSLGVSGSPGETQYF. The CDR3 coding sequence is TGTGCCAGCAGCTTAGGGGTCAGCGGGAGCCCCGGAGAGACCCAGTACTTC.

The gene calls are TRBV19 and TRBJ1-4; 7 bases are shared with TRBD1. The V gene end was trimmed by 5 bases and the J gene end by 5 bases; junction bases not matched to a gene: 8. CDR3 length: 15 residues. From germline, CDR1 is LNHDA and CDR2 SQIVND (reference sequence). The CDR3 reads CASSPPGQRNEKLFF. DNA of the CDR3: TGTGCCAGTAGTCCGCCGGGACAGAGAAATGAAAAACTGTTTTTT.